This T cell receptor beta chain was retrieved from a study of Ad26.COV2.S vaccination and SARS-CoV-2 variants. Germline CDR1 is SGHVS and CDR2 is FNYEAQ. Germline trimming cut 8 bases from V and 1 base from J; bases unmatched to any gene: 3. CDR3 length: 14 amino acids. Treatment denoted: roughly 18 received Ad26.COV2.S at low or high dose, single or two shots; about 5 received placebo; per-sample allocation not given. Sampling was performed 63 days after the first vaccine or placebo injection. An Ad26 vector expressing Wuhan-strain SARS-CoV-2 spike served as the vaccine. Method: immunoSEQ multiplex PCR; TCRdb's copy keeps in-frame clones and lacks some. The profile shows 440,000 or so clones, 80% to 95% of them singletons.

The receptor was isolated from a person aged 18-65 years who received the Ad26.COV2.S COVID-19 vaccine or a placebo. The rearrangement uses TRBV7-6 and TRBJ2-2; 8 bases are a match to TRBD2. The sequenced sample was peripheral blood, obtained in a trial of Ad26.COV2.S vaccine versus placebo. The CDR3 DNA reads TGTGCCAGCGGTCTAGCGGGGAACACCGGGGAGCTGTTTTTT. Translating gives CASGLAGNTGELFF.